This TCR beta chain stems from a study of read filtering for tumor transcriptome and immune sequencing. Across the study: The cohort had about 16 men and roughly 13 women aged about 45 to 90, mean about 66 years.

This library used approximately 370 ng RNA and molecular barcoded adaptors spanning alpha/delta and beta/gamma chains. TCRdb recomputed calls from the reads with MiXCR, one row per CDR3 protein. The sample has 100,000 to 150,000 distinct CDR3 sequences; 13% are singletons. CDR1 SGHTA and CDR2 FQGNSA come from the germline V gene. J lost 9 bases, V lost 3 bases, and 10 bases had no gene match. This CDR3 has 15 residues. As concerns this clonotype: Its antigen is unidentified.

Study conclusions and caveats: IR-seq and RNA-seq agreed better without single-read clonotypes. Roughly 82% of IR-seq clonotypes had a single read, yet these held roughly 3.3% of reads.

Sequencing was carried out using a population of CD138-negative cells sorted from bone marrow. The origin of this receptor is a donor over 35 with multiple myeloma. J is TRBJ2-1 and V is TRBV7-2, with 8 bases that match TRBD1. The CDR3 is CASSFGQGANSEQFF. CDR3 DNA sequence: TGTGCCAGCAGCTTCGGACAGGGCGCCAACAGTGAGCAGTTCTTC. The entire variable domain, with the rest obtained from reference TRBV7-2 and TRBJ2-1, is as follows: GAGVSQSPSNKVTEKGKDVELRCDPISGHTALYWYRQSLGQGLEFLIYFQGNSAPDKSGLPSDRFSAERTGGSVSTLTIQRTQQEDSAVYLCASSFGQGANSEQFFGPGTRLTVL.